One and the same sample provided the 15 T cell receptor beta chains below, sequenced in a study of CD8+ T cells in alopecia areata. Treatment: oral pan-JAK inhibitor, 5-10 mg twice daily. Extraction of RNA preceded its reverse transcription into cDNA, which served as the sequencing template. Clones were read by immunoSEQ multiplex PCR, and TCRdb kept only the in-frame ones, dropping some. The repertoire holds around 300,000 clones, with about three fifths as singletons. Sample: CD4+ T cells sorted from blood, taken at approximately week 52, from a patient treated with tofacitinib. The receptors originated from a human donor with alopecia areata.

V is TRBV27 and J is TRBJ1-6; no reliable D call. This CDR3 is built from 15 residues. CDR1 and CDR2 (germline): MNHEY, SMNVEV (reference sequence). V lost 3 bases to trimming and J lost 0 bases, with 6 bases between them. Written as DNA, the CDR3 is TGTGCCAGCAGTTTCACGAGCTCCTATAATTCACCCCTCCACTTT. Protein product: CASSFTSSYNSPLHF.

The CDR3, as DNA: TGTGCCAGCAGCCCTAAAGCCCCAGGTTCCAATTCACCCCTCCACTTT. Amino acids: CASSPKAPGSNSPLHF. V and J are TRBV16 and TRBJ1-6; D is uncertain. This CDR3 region has 16 residues. V was cut by 4 bases and J by 7 bases, with 17 bases left in between. CDR1 KGHSY and CDR2 FQNENV come from the germline V gene.

Written as DNA, the CDR3 is TGTGCCAGCGAAGGTCGAGGTCTGACCGACGAGCAGTACTTC. Residues: CASEGRGLTDEQYF. The V gene is TRBV2, the J gene TRBJ2-7; unclear D gene. The ends were cut back, 8 bases at V and 5 bases at J, with 19 bases in the middle. Germline V lookup: CDR1 SNHLY, CDR2 FYNNEI. The CDR3 covers 14 residues.

As concerns this clone: Other DNA sequences in the sample encode the same CDR3. The J gene is TRBJ2-5, the V gene TRBV29-1; D call uncertain. V lost 2 bases and J 3 bases, leaving 7 bases between the germline ends. Germline lookup yields CDR1 SQVTM and CDR2 ANQGSEA. This CDR3 contains 12 residues. CDR3 sequence reads: CSVELSEETQYF. The DNA for the CDR3 is TGCAGCGTTGAACTGTCAGAAGAGACCCAGTACTTC.

This sequence joins TRBV6-1 and TRBJ1-5, with D perhaps matching TRBD1 (6 bases). The CDR3 covers 15 residues. The germline gives CDR1 MNHNS, CDR2 SASEGT. The V and J ends lost 2 bases and 6 bases respectively, with 14 bases between them. The CDR3 loop is CASSESRGDRQPQHF. The CDR3 DNA reads as TGTGCCAGCAGTGAATCGAGGGGGGATCGTCAGCCCCAGCATTTT.

This rearrangement joins TRBV6-5 to TRBJ1-6; D remains ambiguous. Germline assignment: CDR1 MNHEY and CDR2 SVGAGI. V lost 2 bases, J lost 7 bases, and 15 bases lay in between. The CDR3 is 16 residues long. CDR3 nucleotides: TGTGCCAGCAGTTACGGAGGAACACGAAACAATTCACCCCTCCACTTT. This codes for CASSYGGTRNNSPLHF.

The gene calls are TRBV19 and TRBJ2-1; TRBD1 agrees at 7 bases. Germline CDR1 and CDR2: LNHDA and SQIVND (reference sequence). CDR3 length: 14 amino acids. V gave up 5 bases and J gave up 6 bases; unmatched junction bases: 7. CDR3 bases: TGTGCCAGTAGTGAGGTACAGGGGTCCAATGAGCAGTTCTTC. Protein product: CASSEVQGSNEQFF.

The chain links TRBV30 to TRBJ2-5; D unresolved. Germline values: CDR1 GTSNPN, CDR2 SVGIG (reference sequence). The germline V and J ends were trimmed by 0 bases and 4 bases, with 9 bases remaining between them. The CDR3 covers 13 residues. For the CDR3, the DNA is TGTGCCTGGAGTGTGCCTAGTGCAGAGACCCAGTACTTC. This gives the protein CAWSVPSAETQYF. The complete variable domain, with remaining parts taken from reference TRBV30 and TRBJ2-5, reads SQTIHQWPATLVQPVGSPLSLECTVEGTSNPNLYWYRQAAGRGLQLLFYSVGIGQISSEVPQNLSASRPQDRQFILSSKKLLLSDSGFYLCAWSVPSAETQYFGPGTRLLVL.

This clone was seen only once. V is TRBV5-6 and J is TRBJ1-1, with 7 bases identical to TRBD1. This CDR3 has 16 amino acids. V was clipped by 4 bases and J by 4 bases; unmatched bases: 13. The V gene's germline CDR1 is SGHDT and CDR2 YYEEEE. The CDR3 protein is CASSPGGGGLGTEAFF. CDR3 nucleotides: TGTGCCAGCAGCCCCGGGGGAGGGGGCCTGGGCACTGAAGCTTTCTTT. Full variable domain (rest looked up from reference TRBV5-6 and TRBJ1-1): DAGVTQSPTHLIKTRGQQVTLRCSPKSGHDTVSWYQQALGQGPQFIFQYYEEEERQRGNFPDRFSGHQFPNYSSELNVNALLLGDSALYLCASSPGGGGLGTEAFFGQGTRLTVV.

The V and J genes are TRBV18 and TRBJ2-1; 9 positions agree with TRBD1. The germline gives CDR1 KGHSH, CDR2 LQKENI. V lost 0 bases and J lost 4; bases outside the gene matches: 1. The CDR3 is 15 amino acids. The CDR3, as DNA: TGTGCCAGCTCACCACCCGGGACAGGGTACAATGAGCAGTTCTTC. It yields the protein CASSPPGTGYNEQFF.

This clone was recorded a few times. The chain couples TRBV19 to TRBJ2-2; TRBD1 might be the D (6 bases). In germline, CDR1 is LNHDA, CDR2 SQIVND (reference sequence). The CDR3 consists of 15 residues. The V gene lost 3 bases and the J gene lost 6 bases, with 14 bases spanning the gap. The chain's CDR3 is CASSMGTGPAGELFF. The CDR3 nucleotides read TGTGCCAGTAGTATGGGTACAGGGCCGGCCGGGGAGCTGTTTTTT.

This chain uses TRBV7-3 with TRBJ2-3, with TRBD1 as a possible D gene (6 bases). The CDR3 sequence is 16 residues long. V was pared by 5 bases and J by 3 bases, with 18 bases between. Germline assignment: CDR1 SGHTA and CDR2 FQGTGA. CDR3 bases: TGTGCCAGCAGCGCCGACAGGATAACAAAGACAGATACGCAGTATTTT. Translation: CASSADRITKTDTQYF.

CDR3 DNA: TGTGCCAGCAGTGAACGGGCATTGAGCAATCAGCCCCAGCATTTT. Protein product: CASSERALSNQPQHF. The V call is TRBV2, the J call TRBJ1-5; unclear D gene. The CDR3 totals 15 residues. V lost 2 bases and J 1 base, leaving 9 bases between the germline ends. Germline CDR1 SNHLY, CDR2 FYNNEI. Drawing the rest from reference TRBV2 and TRBJ1-5, the complete variable domain is EPEVTQTPSHQVTQMGQEVILRCVPISNHLYFYWYRQILGQKVEFLVSFYNNEISEKSEIFDDQFSVERPDGSNFTLKIRSTKLEDSAMYFCASSERALSNQPQHFGDGTRLSIL.

V is TRBV7-8 and J is TRBJ2-5; D not resolved. Between the trimmed V and J ends, which lost 5 bases and 5 bases, there was a span of 15 bases. This CDR3 is 14 amino acids long. Germline V gives CDR1 SGHVS, CDR2 FQNEAQ. The CDR3: CASSLGWMDETQYF. The CDR3 DNA is TGTGCCAGCAGCCTAGGATGGATGGACGAGACCCAGTACTTC.

This clone came up a few times. The gene calls are TRBV29-1 and TRBJ2-7, with a possible D match to TRBD1 (6 bases). The germline gives CDR1 SQVTM, CDR2 ANQGSEA. The CDR3 is made up of 12 amino acids. V was cut by 7 bases and J by 1 base, with 11 bases left in between. The CDR3 protein is CSARTASYEQYF. In DNA, the CDR3 is TGCAGCGCCAGGACAGCATCCTACGAGCAGTACTTC.